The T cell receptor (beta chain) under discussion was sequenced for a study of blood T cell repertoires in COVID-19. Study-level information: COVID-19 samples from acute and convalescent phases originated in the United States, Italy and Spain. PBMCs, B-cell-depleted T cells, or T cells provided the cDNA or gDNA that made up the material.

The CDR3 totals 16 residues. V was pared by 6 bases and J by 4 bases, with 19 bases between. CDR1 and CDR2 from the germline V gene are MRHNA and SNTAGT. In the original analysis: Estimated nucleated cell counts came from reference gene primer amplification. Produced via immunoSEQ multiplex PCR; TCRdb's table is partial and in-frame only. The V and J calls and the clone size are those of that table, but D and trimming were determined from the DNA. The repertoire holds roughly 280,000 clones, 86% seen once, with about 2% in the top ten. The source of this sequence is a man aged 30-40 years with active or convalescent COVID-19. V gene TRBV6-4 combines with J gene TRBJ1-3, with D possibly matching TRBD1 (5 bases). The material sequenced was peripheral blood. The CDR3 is CASRTPWWGRGNTIYF. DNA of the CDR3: TGTGCCAGCAGGACCCCCTGGTGGGGGAGGGGAAACACCATATATTTT.